The source of this T cell receptor beta chain is a study of cytomegalovirus exposure and HLA in healthy donors. Whole-study findings and limits: Association with HLA alleles at 0.05 false discovery rate was found for 16,951 TCR beta sequences in a later analysis. Reports showed the classifier diagnosing cytomegalovirus status with high specificity and sensitivity.

In the PCR, 60 Vbeta and 13 Jbeta primers were used. TCRdb keeps only in-frame clones here, not all; method: immunoSEQ multiplex PCR. The profile shows about 190,000 clones, roughly 80% of them singletons. Turning to this clone: Its matching antigen is unknown.

Per germline, CDR1 SNHLY and CDR2 FYNNEI. The CDR3 totals 14 residues. Trimming at V came to 7 bases and at J to 11 bases, leaving 12 bases not matched to a gene. Whereas donors were nominally healthy upon sampling, unrecorded immune exposures were probable. Sequenced input: PBMCs. The clonotype was recovered from a woman aged 25 to 39 in good health and CMV-seropositive. The J gene is TRBJ2-1, the V gene TRBV2; TRBD1 aligns across 9 bases. The CDR3 is CASTDRDRAWQQFF. CDR3 nucleotides: TGTGCCAGCACGGACCGGGACAGGGCGTGGCAGCAGTTCTTC.